These T cell receptor beta chains were read from a single sample in a study of T cells in Graves' hyperthyroidism and ophthalmopathy. TCRdb reprocessed the multiplex PCR reads with MiXCR, giving one entry per CDR3 protein. The sample includes some 690,000 distinct CDR3 sequences, roughly 17% seen only once; the top ten take 15% to 17%. The sequencing input was blood. The receptors derive from a man between 45 and 60 years old with Graves' hyperthyroidism. Both conserved end residues are part of each CDR3. The order of the fields is clone size, D gene, V gene, J gene, CDR3 protein, CDR3 DNA. D genes are given only for firm matches. The size field is filled for only some rows; it gives once, few, many or a size class.

abundance: -
d_gene: -
v_gene: TRBV6-4
j_gene: TRBJ2-7
CDR3aa: CATFDAGRTYEQYF
CDR3nt: TGTGCCACCTTTGATGCAGGGAGGACCTACGAGCAGTACTTC

abundance: many
d_gene: TRBD1
v_gene: TRBV10-3
j_gene: TRBJ2-1
CDR3aa: CAIRTGTASYNEQFF
CDR3nt: TGTGCCATCAGGACCGGGACAGCCTCCTACAATGAGCAGTTCTTC

abundance: few
d_gene: -
v_gene: TRBV29-1
j_gene: TRBJ2-1
CDR3aa: CSVDEGSPPYNEQFF
CDR3nt: TGCAGCGTTGACGAGGGCTCACCCCCCTACAATGAGCAGTTCTTC

abundance: -
d_gene: -
v_gene: TRBV10-3
j_gene: TRBJ2-5
CDR3aa: CAISESTVAETQYF
CDR3nt: TGTGCCATCAGTGAGTCGACAGTTGCTGAGACCCAGTACTTC

abundance: many
d_gene: TRBD2
v_gene: TRBV2
j_gene: TRBJ2-1
CDR3aa: CASNPGLAAGGGSEQFF
CDR3nt: TGTGCCAGCAATCCGGGACTAGCAGCTGGGGGGGGAAGTGAGCAGTTCTTC

abundance: -
d_gene: TRBD1
v_gene: TRBV7-9
j_gene: TRBJ2-1
CDR3aa: CASSSGQMDNEQFF
CDR3nt: TGTGCCAGCAGCTCGGGACAGATGGACAATGAGCAGTTCTTC

abundance: many
d_gene: -
v_gene: TRBV12-3/TRBV12-4
j_gene: TRBJ1-2
CDR3aa: CASSFRDNYGYTF
CDR3nt: TGTGCCAGCAGTTTTAGGGATAACTATGGCTACACCTTC

abundance: few
d_gene: -
v_gene: TRBV20-1
j_gene: TRBJ2-2
CDR3aa: CSAPPGPNTGELFF
CDR3nt: TGCAGTGCTCCCCCGGGACCGAACACCGGGGAGCTGTTTTTT

abundance: few
d_gene: -
v_gene: TRBV7-9
j_gene: TRBJ2-1
CDR3aa: CASSLGGGLPFF
CDR3nt: TGTGCCAGCAGCTTAGGAGGCGGTCTCCCGTTCTTC

abundance: few
d_gene: TRBD1
v_gene: TRBV18
j_gene: TRBJ2-7
CDR3aa: CASSPPGQGPEQYF
CDR3nt: TGTGCCAGCTCACCCCCGGGACAGGGGCCCGAGCAGTACTTC

abundance: -
d_gene: TRBD2
v_gene: TRBV5-5
j_gene: TRBJ2-1
CDR3aa: CASSPEGTIYYNEQFF
CDR3nt: TGTGCCAGCAGCCCGGAGGGGACTATCTACTACAATGAGCAGTTCTTC

abundance: few
d_gene: -
v_gene: TRBV28
j_gene: TRBJ1-4
CDR3aa: CATQGLRQTDEKLFF
CDR3nt: TGTGCCACCCAAGGGCTCCGACAAACAGATGAAAAACTGTTTTTT

abundance: -
d_gene: -
v_gene: TRBV3-1
j_gene: TRBJ2-5
CDR3aa: CASSQGKGAGRQTQYF
CDR3nt: TGTGCCAGCAGCCAAGGGAAAGGGGCAGGGAGGCAGACCCAGTACTTC

abundance: -
d_gene: TRBD1
v_gene: TRBV30
j_gene: TRBJ1-1
CDR3aa: CAWKAGGPDAEAFF
CDR3nt: TGTGCCTGGAAAGCAGGGGGCCCGGACGCTGAAGCTTTCTTT

abundance: -
d_gene: TRBD1
v_gene: TRBV11-2
j_gene: TRBJ1-2
CDR3aa: CASSTFRGTGIYGYTF
CDR3nt: TGTGCCAGCAGCACGTTTCGGGGGACAGGCATCTATGGCTACACCTTC

abundance: many
d_gene: TRBD1
v_gene: TRBV28
j_gene: TRBJ1-1
CDR3aa: CASSLLPGTGPTEAFF
CDR3nt: TGTGCCAGCAGTTTACTACCCGGGACAGGGCCCACTGAAGCTTTCTTT

abundance: -
d_gene: -
v_gene: TRBV6-1
j_gene: TRBJ2-1
CDR3aa: CASRRRGNNEQFF
CDR3nt: TGTGCCAGCAGAAGGAGGGGGAACAATGAGCAGTTCTTC

abundance: many
d_gene: -
v_gene: TRBV11-2
j_gene: TRBJ2-7
CDR3aa: CASSLVAGLTYEQYF
CDR3nt: TGTGCCAGCAGCTTAGTGGCGGGCCTTACCTACGAGCAGTACTTC

abundance: few
d_gene: -
v_gene: TRBV12-3/TRBV12-4
j_gene: TRBJ2-1
CDR3aa: CASSFAGISYNEQFF
CDR3nt: TGTGCCAGCAGTTTTGCGGGAATCTCCTACAATGAGCAGTTCTTC

abundance: -
d_gene: TRBD1
v_gene: TRBV28
j_gene: TRBJ1-4
CDR3aa: CASLQGADVEKLFF
CDR3nt: TGTGCCAGCCTCCAGGGGGCGGATGTAGAAAAACTGTTTTTT

abundance: -
d_gene: TRBD2
v_gene: TRBV10-3
j_gene: TRBJ2-3
CDR3aa: CAIRSRGESTDTQYF
CDR3nt: TGTGCCATCAGATCCCGGGGGGAGTCCACAGATACGCAGTATTTT

abundance: few
d_gene: -
v_gene: TRBV29-1
j_gene: TRBJ2-5
CDR3aa: CSVWRGAETQYF
CDR3nt: TGCAGCGTGTGGAGGGGCGCCGAGACCCAGTACTTC

abundance: few
d_gene: TRBD2
v_gene: TRBV7-9
j_gene: TRBJ2-1
CDR3aa: CASSLFLAGGLKRVNEQFF
CDR3nt: TGTGCCAGCAGCTTATTCCTAGCGGGAGGGCTCAAGCGGGTCAATGAGCAGTTCTTC

abundance: many
d_gene: -
v_gene: TRBV2
j_gene: TRBJ2-1
CDR3aa: CASSQQRVYGYNEQFF
CDR3nt: TGTGCCAGCAGTCAACAGCGGGTCTACGGGTACAATGAGCAGTTCTTC

abundance: -
d_gene: -
v_gene: TRBV24-1
j_gene: TRBJ1-1
CDR3aa: CASQPGEKRARHTEAFF
CDR3nt: TGTGCTTCACAGCCTGGCGAAAAAAGGGCCCGACACACTGAAGCTTTCTTT

abundance: -
d_gene: -
v_gene: TRBV6-2/TRBV6-3
j_gene: TRBJ1-2
CDR3aa: CASSYSIQQWDSYGYTF
CDR3nt: TGTGCCAGCAGTTACTCGATACAGCAATGGGATAGCTATGGCTACACCTTC

abundance: few
d_gene: -
v_gene: TRBV29-1
j_gene: TRBJ1-2
CDR3aa: CSVGGGYGYTF
CDR3nt: TGCAGCGTTGGGGGAGGGTATGGCTACACCTTC

abundance: many
d_gene: -
v_gene: TRBV2
j_gene: TRBJ1-5
CDR3aa: CASSESEGVSNQPQHF
CDR3nt: TGTGCCAGCAGTGAAAGTGAAGGGGTTAGCAATCAGCCCCAGCATTTT

abundance: many
d_gene: -
v_gene: TRBV7-9
j_gene: TRBJ2-5
CDR3aa: CASSPVGGVETQYF
CDR3nt: TGTGCCAGCAGCCCGGTCGGAGGTGTTGAGACCCAGTACTTC

abundance: few
d_gene: -
v_gene: TRBV29-1
j_gene: TRBJ1-1
CDR3aa: CSVTGWNTEAFF
CDR3nt: TGCAGCGTTACGGGTTGGAACACTGAAGCTTTCTTT

abundance: many
d_gene: -
v_gene: TRBV7-2
j_gene: TRBJ2-1
CDR3aa: CASSLNPGPNYNEQFF
CDR3nt: TGTGCCAGCAGCCTAAATCCGGGCCCTAACTACAATGAGCAGTTCTTC

abundance: many
d_gene: -
v_gene: TRBV11-2
j_gene: TRBJ2-6
CDR3aa: CASSLGGLLSGANVLTF
CDR3nt: TGTGCCAGCAGCTTAGGGGGACTGCTCTCTGGGGCCAACGTCCTGACTTTC

abundance: -
d_gene: -
v_gene: TRBV7-2
j_gene: TRBJ2-1
CDR3aa: CASSLEHLRGSNEQFF
CDR3nt: TGTGCCAGCAGCTTAGAACACCTCCGAGGCAGCAATGAGCAGTTCTTC

abundance: -
d_gene: TRBD1
v_gene: TRBV11-2
j_gene: TRBJ2-1
CDR3aa: CASSLTRDRGNNEQFF
CDR3nt: TGTGCCAGCAGCTTAACCCGGGACAGGGGAAACAATGAGCAGTTCTTC

abundance: many
d_gene: -
v_gene: TRBV5-8
j_gene: TRBJ1-5
CDR3aa: CASSLAGLQPQHF
CDR3nt: TGTGCCAGCAGCCTCGCGGGTTTGCAGCCCCAGCATTTT

abundance: many
d_gene: TRBD1
v_gene: TRBV27
j_gene: TRBJ1-2
CDR3aa: CASSFYDRDYGYTF
CDR3nt: TGTGCCAGCAGTTTTTATGACAGGGACTATGGCTACACCTTC

abundance: many
d_gene: TRBD2
v_gene: TRBV12-3/TRBV12-4
j_gene: TRBJ2-7
CDR3aa: CASSSGLDHEQYF
CDR3nt: TGTGCCAGCAGTAGCGGACTAGACCACGAGCAGTACTTC

abundance: many
d_gene: -
v_gene: TRBV24-1
j_gene: TRBJ2-5
CDR3aa: CATSDFTARQETQYF
CDR3nt: TGTGCCACCAGTGATTTCACAGCGAGGCAAGAGACCCAGTACTTC

abundance: many
d_gene: -
v_gene: TRBV28
j_gene: TRBJ2-4
CDR3aa: CASSTGQKSNIQYF
CDR3nt: TGTGCCAGCAGTACTGGACAGAAATCAAACATTCAGTACTTC

abundance: few
d_gene: -
v_gene: TRBV18
j_gene: TRBJ2-5
CDR3aa: CASSPQGARLAETQYF
CDR3nt: TGTGCCAGCTCACCACAGGGGGCGCGGCTAGCGGAGACCCAGTACTTC

abundance: -
d_gene: -
v_gene: TRBV19
j_gene: TRBJ1-1
CDR3aa: CASSTLWRGNTEAFF
CDR3nt: TGTGCCAGTAGTACCCTATGGAGGGGGAACACTGAAGCTTTCTTT

abundance: many
d_gene: TRBD2
v_gene: TRBV28
j_gene: TRBJ2-1
CDR3aa: CASSLQGGSSYNEQFF
CDR3nt: TGTGCCAGCAGTCTACAAGGCGGGAGTTCCTACAATGAGCAGTTCTTC

abundance: -
d_gene: -
v_gene: TRBV30
j_gene: TRBJ1-1
CDR3aa: CAWITYTEAFF
CDR3nt: TGTGCCTGGATAACGTACACTGAAGCTTTCTTT

abundance: -
d_gene: -
v_gene: TRBV3-1
j_gene: TRBJ2-7
CDR3aa: CASSQDPQFLYEQYF
CDR3nt: TGTGCCAGCAGCCAAGATCCACAGTTCCTCTACGAGCAGTACTTC

abundance: -
d_gene: TRBD2
v_gene: TRBV2
j_gene: TRBJ2-7
CDR3aa: CASSRTGGLDEQYF
CDR3nt: TGTGCCAGCAGTCGGACGGGAGGATTGGACGAGCAGTACTTC

abundance: many
d_gene: TRBD1
v_gene: TRBV11-2
j_gene: TRBJ2-7
CDR3aa: CASSFTPGQRDEQYF
CDR3nt: TGTGCCAGCAGCTTTACACCGGGACAGAGGGACGAGCAGTACTTC

abundance: few
d_gene: -
v_gene: TRBV9
j_gene: TRBJ2-1
CDR3aa: CASSVAGGVSSYNEQFF
CDR3nt: TGTGCCAGCAGCGTGGCCGGGGGTGTTAGCTCCTACAATGAGCAGTTCTTC

abundance: -
d_gene: TRBD2
v_gene: TRBV18
j_gene: TRBJ2-7
CDR3aa: CASSPLLTSGLDEQYF
CDR3nt: TGTGCCAGCTCACCCCTTCTTACTAGCGGCTTGGACGAGCAGTACTTC

abundance: -
d_gene: -
v_gene: TRBV6-1
j_gene: TRBJ2-1
CDR3aa: CASSSRRSVYNEQFF
CDR3nt: TGTGCCAGCAGTTCCCGGCGGAGCGTGTACAATGAGCAGTTCTTC

abundance: few
d_gene: -
v_gene: TRBV5-6
j_gene: TRBJ2-5
CDR3aa: CASSWVVGETQYF
CDR3nt: TGTGCCAGCAGCTGGGTGGTTGGGGAGACCCAGTACTTC

abundance: few
d_gene: -
v_gene: TRBV6-5
j_gene: TRBJ2-1
CDR3aa: CASSYVTGNEQFF
CDR3nt: TGTGCCAGCAGTTACGTTACAGGCAATGAGCAGTTCTTC

abundance: many
d_gene: TRBD2
v_gene: TRBV6-6
j_gene: TRBJ2-1
CDR3aa: CASSYPPRGSSYNEQFF
CDR3nt: TGTGCCAGCAGTTACCCCCCCCGCGGGAGCTCCTACAATGAGCAGTTCTTC

abundance: many
d_gene: TRBD1
v_gene: TRBV20-1
j_gene: TRBJ2-7
CDR3aa: CSARETFKDRGEQYF
CDR3nt: TGCAGTGCTAGAGAGACCTTTAAGGACAGGGGCGAGCAGTACTTC

abundance: -
d_gene: -
v_gene: TRBV5-1
j_gene: TRBJ2-1
CDR3aa: CASSLVSVGEQFF
CDR3nt: TGCGCCAGCAGCTTGGTGAGTGTGGGAGAGCAGTTCTTC

abundance: few
d_gene: -
v_gene: TRBV19
j_gene: TRBJ2-1
CDR3aa: CASSISSPGPESYNEQFF
CDR3nt: TGTGCCAGTAGTATATCCAGCCCAGGACCGGAATCCTACAATGAGCAGTTCTTC

abundance: few
d_gene: -
v_gene: TRBV6-1
j_gene: TRBJ2-3
CDR3aa: CASREGHPVGTDTQYF
CDR3nt: TGTGCCAGCAGAGAGGGACATCCGGTGGGGACAGATACGCAGTATTTT

abundance: few
d_gene: -
v_gene: TRBV6-1
j_gene: TRBJ2-3
CDR3aa: CASTGAGSTDTQYF
CDR3nt: TGTGCCAGCACGGGGGCGGGGAGCACAGATACGCAGTATTTT

abundance: many
d_gene: -
v_gene: TRBV12-3/TRBV12-4
j_gene: TRBJ1-4
CDR3aa: CASSFRQGNTKLFF
CDR3nt: TGTGCCAGCAGTTTTAGGCAGGGGAATACAAAACTGTTTTTT

abundance: few
d_gene: -
v_gene: TRBV4-1
j_gene: TRBJ1-5
CDR3aa: CASSQGLAGGNQPQHF
CDR3nt: TGCGCCAGCAGCCAAGGTCTGGCAGGGGGCAATCAGCCCCAGCATTTT

abundance: few
d_gene: -
v_gene: TRBV29-1
j_gene: TRBJ2-5
CDR3aa: CSVEEVTQYF
CDR3nt: TGCAGCGTTGAAGAAGTGACCCAGTACTTC